A selection of T cell receptor beta chains follows, all from one sample in a study of read filtering for tumor transcriptome and immune sequencing. TCRdb independently ran MiXCR on the reads; one entry per CDR3 protein. Among 100,000 to 150,000 distinct CDR3 sequences, 10% to 15% were seen once, and the ten largest hold 9.5% to 12%. Sequenced: a population of CD138-negative cells sorted from bone marrow. The source is a donor over 35 with multiple myeloma. The CDR3 runs from the conserved cysteine through the conserved F or W. The order of the fields is V gene, D gene, clone size, J gene, CDR3 protein, CDR3 DNA. A D gene is named only where the DNA matches it firmly. The size of a clone is reported for some rows only, either as once, few or many, or as a class for expanded clones.

v_call: TRBV11-2
d_call: .
clone_size: many
j_call: TRBJ2-1
cdr3_aa: CASSLGLAGPLVRNEQFF
cdr3_nt: TGTGCCAGCAGCTTAGGCCTGGCAGGACCCCTAGTCCGCAATGAGCAGTTCTTC

v_call: TRBV20-1
d_call: TRBD1
clone_size: many
j_call: TRBJ1-1
cdr3_aa: CSARGGTVNTEAFF
cdr3_nt: TGCAGTGCTAGGGGGGGGACAGTGAACACTGAAGCTTTCTTT

v_call: TRBV20-1
d_call: TRBD2
clone_size: once
j_call: TRBJ2-3
cdr3_aa: CSARGASGGPHTDTQYF
cdr3_nt: TGCAGTGCTAGAGGGGCAAGCGGGGGACCACACACAGATACGCAGTATTTT

v_call: TRBV20-1
d_call: .
clone_size: few
j_call: TRBJ1-5
cdr3_aa: CSARDPAGSHQPQHF
cdr3_nt: TGCAGTGCTAGAGATCCCGCCGGATCCCATCAGCCCCAGCATTTT

v_call: TRBV6-5
d_call: TRBD2
clone_size: .
j_call: TRBJ2-1
cdr3_aa: CASSLGLAGGYYYNERFF
cdr3_nt: TGTGCCAGCAGTTTGGGTCTAGCGGGGGGATACTATTACAATGAGCGGTTCTTC

v_call: TRBV9
d_call: .
clone_size: .
j_call: TRBJ1-1
cdr3_aa: CASSVVGTNTEAFF
cdr3_nt: TGTGCCAGCAGCGTAGTCGGAACGAACACTGAAGCTTTCTTT

v_call: TRBV19
d_call: TRBD2
clone_size: many
j_call: TRBJ2-2
cdr3_aa: CASSSGLAGTGELFF
cdr3_nt: TGTGCCAGTAGTTCGGGACTAGCTGGGACCGGGGAGCTGTTTTTT

v_call: TRBV12-3/TRBV12-4
d_call: .
clone_size: many
j_call: TRBJ1-2
cdr3_aa: CASSLPQGYGYTF
cdr3_nt: TGTGCCAGCAGTTTACCCCAGGGCTATGGCTACACCTTC

v_call: TRBV7-2
d_call: .
clone_size: many
j_call: TRBJ1-4
cdr3_aa: CASSLGGTHEKLFF
cdr3_nt: TGTGCCAGCAGCTTAGGAGGGACCCATGAAAAACTGTTTTTT

v_call: TRBV5-1
d_call: TRBD2
clone_size: many
j_call: TRBJ2-1
cdr3_aa: CASSFSFSGDYNEQFF
cdr3_nt: TGCGCCAGCAGCTTTTCCTTTAGCGGGGACTACAATGAGCAGTTCTTC

v_call: TRBV5-1
d_call: .
clone_size: many
j_call: TRBJ1-2
cdr3_aa: CASSLLAGEDGYTF
cdr3_nt: TGCGCCAGCAGCTTGTTAGCAGGGGAGGATGGCTACACCTTC

v_call: TRBV4-1
d_call: TRBD1
clone_size: many
j_call: TRBJ2-3
cdr3_aa: CASSRIFPDRPSTDTQYF
cdr3_nt: TGCGCCAGCAGCCGAATCTTCCCGGACAGGCCCAGCACAGATACGCAGTATTTT

v_call: TRBV3-1
d_call: .
clone_size: few
j_call: TRBJ2-5
cdr3_aa: CASSPERGGSEQETQYF
cdr3_nt: TGTGCCAGCAGCCCAGAACGCGGAGGTTCGGAACAAGAGACCCAGTACTTC

v_call: TRBV6-2/TRBV6-3
d_call: .
clone_size: few
j_call: TRBJ2-2
cdr3_aa: CASRQVPGELFF
cdr3_nt: TGTGCCAGCAGGCAGGTTCCCGGGGAGCTGTTTTTT

v_call: TRBV5-1
d_call: .
clone_size: few
j_call: TRBJ2-3
cdr3_aa: CASRNLVGTQYF
cdr3_nt: TGCGCCAGCAGGAACCTGGTAGGTACGCAGTATTTT

v_call: TRBV11-2
d_call: TRBD2
clone_size: many
j_call: TRBJ2-1
cdr3_aa: CASSLDLAVSYNEQFF
cdr3_nt: TGTGCCAGCAGCTTAGACCTAGCGGTCTCCTACAATGAGCAGTTCTTC

v_call: TRBV19
d_call: TRBD1
clone_size: few
j_call: TRBJ2-2
cdr3_aa: CASSPGTGNTGELFF
cdr3_nt: TGTGCCAGTAGCCCAGGGACAGGAAACACCGGGGAGCTGTTTTTT

v_call: TRBV5-4
d_call: .
clone_size: many
j_call: TRBJ2-5
cdr3_aa: CASSPGDYQETQYF
cdr3_nt: TGTGCCAGCAGCCCAGGGGACTACCAAGAGACCCAGTACTTC

v_call: TRBV7-9
d_call: TRBD2
clone_size: many
j_call: TRBJ2-2
cdr3_aa: CASSSRLAVNTGELFF
cdr3_nt: TGTGCCAGCAGCTCCCGACTAGCGGTGAACACCGGGGAGCTGTTTTTT

v_call: TRBV5-1
d_call: TRBD2
clone_size: many
j_call: TRBJ2-6
cdr3_aa: CASSQTAGAGANVLTF
cdr3_nt: TGCGCCAGCAGCCAAACGGCGGGAGCTGGGGCCAACGTCCTGACTTTC

v_call: TRBV7-9
d_call: .
clone_size: many
j_call: TRBJ2-1
cdr3_aa: CASSLPVYNEQFF
cdr3_nt: TGTGCCAGCAGCTTACCCGTTTACAATGAGCAGTTCTTC

v_call: TRBV6-1
d_call: TRBD1
clone_size: many
j_call: TRBJ2-1
cdr3_aa: CASSEQGDKQFF
cdr3_nt: TGTGCCAGCAGTGAACAGGGGGACAAGCAGTTCTTC

v_call: TRBV27
d_call: .
clone_size: many
j_call: TRBJ1-2
cdr3_aa: CASSFEGRPNYGYTF
cdr3_nt: TGTGCCAGCAGTTTCGAAGGCAGGCCCAACTATGGCTACACCTTC

v_call: TRBV12-3/TRBV12-4
d_call: .
clone_size: many
j_call: TRBJ2-7
cdr3_aa: CASSLLGGSNEQYF
cdr3_nt: TGTGCCAGCAGTTTGTTGGGGGGATCTAACGAGCAGTACTTC

v_call: TRBV5-1
d_call: .
clone_size: many
j_call: TRBJ2-5
cdr3_aa: CASSLGDGDQYF
cdr3_nt: TGCGCCAGCAGCTTGGGTGACGGCGACCAGTACTTC

v_call: TRBV28
d_call: .
clone_size: many
j_call: TRBJ2-7
cdr3_aa: CASSLEGLGYEQYF
cdr3_nt: TGTGCCAGCAGTTTAGAAGGGCTCGGGTACGAGCAGTACTTC

v_call: TRBV15
d_call: .
clone_size: many
j_call: TRBJ2-7
cdr3_aa: CATSKGVANYEQYF
cdr3_nt: TGTGCCACCAGCAAAGGGGTAGCCAACTACGAGCAGTACTTC

v_call: TRBV29-1
d_call: TRBD1
clone_size: many
j_call: TRBJ2-2
cdr3_aa: CSAQTGTHTGELFF
cdr3_nt: TGCAGCGCACAGACAGGGACGCACACCGGGGAGCTGTTTTTT

v_call: TRBV9
d_call: .
clone_size: many
j_call: TRBJ1-6
cdr3_aa: CASSEGNSPLHF
cdr3_nt: TGTGCCAGCAGCGAGGGAAATTCACCCCTCCACTTT

v_call: TRBV3-1
d_call: .
clone_size: many
j_call: TRBJ2-1
cdr3_aa: CASSPKLGEAMSSYNEQFF
cdr3_nt: TGTGCCAGCAGCCCCAAACTGGGGGAGGCAATGAGCTCCTACAATGAGCAGTTCTTC

v_call: TRBV29-1
d_call: TRBD2
clone_size: many
j_call: TRBJ2-7
cdr3_aa: CSVGTSGSNGEQYF
cdr3_nt: TGCAGCGTGGGGACTAGCGGGAGTAATGGCGAGCAGTACTTC

v_call: TRBV5-1
d_call: TRBD2
clone_size: many
j_call: TRBJ2-7
cdr3_aa: CASSSPGGGRTYEQYF
cdr3_nt: TGCGCCAGCAGCTCACCCGGCGGCGGGAGGACCTACGAGCAGTACTTC

v_call: TRBV7-2
d_call: TRBD2
clone_size: many
j_call: TRBJ2-7
cdr3_aa: CASSPQSGTSGYEQYF
cdr3_nt: TGTGCCAGCAGCCCGCAGAGCGGGACTAGCGGTTACGAGCAGTACTTC

v_call: TRBV6-5
d_call: .
clone_size: many
j_call: TRBJ1-1
cdr3_aa: CASRGGRSYTEAFF
cdr3_nt: TGTGCCAGCCGGGGGGGTCGGTCGTACACTGAAGCTTTCTTT

v_call: TRBV6-2/TRBV6-3
d_call: TRBD2
clone_size: many
j_call: TRBJ2-1
cdr3_aa: CASSYVAGGPDNEQFF
cdr3_nt: TGTGCCAGCAGTTACGTGGCGGGAGGGCCAGATAATGAGCAGTTCTTC

v_call: TRBV7-7
d_call: TRBD2
clone_size: many
j_call: TRBJ2-5
cdr3_aa: CASSPGLAGEETQYF
cdr3_nt: TGTGCTAGCAGCCCCGGACTAGCGGGGGAAGAGACCCAGTACTTC

v_call: TRBV12-3/TRBV12-4
d_call: .
clone_size: .
j_call: TRBJ2-5
cdr3_aa: CASRSREHQETQYF
cdr3_nt: TGTGCCAGCAGGAGCCGTGAACATCAAGAGACCCAGTACTTC

v_call: TRBV6-6
d_call: .
clone_size: many
j_call: TRBJ2-2
cdr3_aa: CASSSTYTGELFF
cdr3_nt: TGTGCCAGCAGCTCCACCTACACCGGGGAGCTGTTTTTT

v_call: TRBV21-1
d_call: .
clone_size: many
j_call: TRBJ1-5
cdr3_aa: CASSKKGAGNNQPQHF
cdr3_nt: TGTGCCAGCAGCAAGAAGGGGGCAGGGAATAATCAGCCCCAGCATTTT

v_call: TRBV3-1
d_call: TRBD2
clone_size: many
j_call: TRBJ2-3
cdr3_aa: CASSRRLAGDTQYF
cdr3_nt: TGTGCCAGCAGCCGACGACTAGCCGGCGATACGCAGTATTTT

v_call: TRBV25-1
d_call: TRBD1
clone_size: many
j_call: TRBJ1-5
cdr3_aa: CASSATGTGYQPQHF
cdr3_nt: TGTGCCAGCAGCGCCACCGGGACAGGGTATCAGCCCCAGCATTTT

v_call: TRBV20-1
d_call: TRBD1
clone_size: many
j_call: TRBJ1-4
cdr3_aa: CSVTPQPTGTTNEKLFF
cdr3_nt: TGCAGTGTGACGCCACAACCGACAGGGACAACTAATGAAAAACTGTTTTTT

v_call: TRBV7-2
d_call: TRBD1
clone_size: .
j_call: TRBJ1-5
cdr3_aa: CASSLGGGTGQPQHF
cdr3_nt: TGTGCCAGCAGCTTAGGAGGGGGCACGGGACAGCCCCAGCATTTT

v_call: TRBV18
d_call: .
clone_size: many
j_call: TRBJ2-5
cdr3_aa: CASSLGQKETQYF
cdr3_nt: TGTGCCAGCTCCCTCGGACAAAAAGAGACCCAGTACTTC

v_call: TRBV20-1
d_call: .
clone_size: many
j_call: TRBJ1-1
cdr3_aa: CSASPDPNTEAFF
cdr3_nt: TGCAGTGCTAGTCCCGACCCGAACACTGAAGCTTTCTTT

v_call: TRBV3-1
d_call: .
clone_size: many
j_call: TRBJ1-1
cdr3_aa: CASSRGGGHAEAFF
cdr3_nt: TGTGCCAGCAGCCGGGGCGGGGGGCACGCTGAAGCTTTCTTT

v_call: TRBV2
d_call: .
clone_size: .
j_call: TRBJ1-3
cdr3_aa: CASSDRTGGNTIYF
cdr3_nt: TGTGCCAGCAGCGACCGTACCGGCGGAAACACCATATATTTT

v_call: TRBV15
d_call: TRBD2
clone_size: many
j_call: TRBJ2-1
cdr3_aa: CATSRDQKRVAGGSYNEQFF
cdr3_nt: TGTGCCACCAGCAGAGATCAAAAAAGGGTAGCGGGAGGATCCTACAATGAGCAGTTCTTC

v_call: TRBV19
d_call: TRBD1
clone_size: many
j_call: TRBJ1-5
cdr3_aa: CASKQGGGQPQHF
cdr3_nt: TGTGCCAGCAAACAGGGGGGAGGACAGCCCCAGCATTTT